The entry that follows covers one T cell receptor (beta chain) sequence. Its antigen is currently unknown. The sample comes from a study of T cell repertoires in cytomegalovirus infection. As for the study in general: Indicated by public TCR beta signatures were CMV infection and matching HLA type.

Points from the study as a whole: Carriers of CMV plus the relevant HLA were identified by cumulative public TCR beta family frequency.

The V gene's germline CDR1 is SGHTA and CDR2 FQGNSA. The V gene lost 3 bases and the J gene lost 4 bases, with 4 bases spanning the gap. This CDR3 contains 11 residues. TCRdb recomputed calls from the reads with MiXCR, one row per CDR3 protein. The sample contains about 160,000 distinct CDR3 sequences, roughly 21% of which appear only once. The rearrangement links TRBV7-2 to TRBJ2-7; D unresolved. The sequence was collected from a human donor in good health (CMV status not recorded). Some clones in this sample may be carry-over from other donors' samples. Sequencing used CD8+ T cells from cultured PBMCs, obtained from culture after CMV antigen stimulation. CDR3 in DNA: TGTGCCAGCAGCTTTCCTTACGAGCAGTACTTC. This encodes CASSFPYEQYF.